This T cell receptor beta chain is drawn from a study of OX40 agonist ivuxolimab in advanced cancers. The study's findings and limits: Among the lowest levels of clonal expansion were found in partial responders at 0.1-3.0 mg/kg. Determination of antigen specificity was not performed for the expanded peripheral T cells. More expanded clones were found, on average, in CD8+ than in CD4+ T cells.

Trimming took 5 bases from V and 1 from J, leaving 14 bases between them. This CDR3 region has 15 residues. Germline V gives CDR1 SEHNR, CDR2 FQNEAQ (reference sequence). The protocol was immunoSEQ multiplex PCR, while the TCRdb copy is restricted to in-frame clones and leaves out a portion. This sample has 55,000 to 90,000 clones, with 80% to 90% found just once. In this sample, this clone turned up once. The antigen remains undetermined. This specimen consisted of CD4+ or CD8+ T cells sorted from blood, obtained in a trial of the OX40 agonist ivuxolimab. This chain uses TRBV7-9 with TRBJ1-1; no clear D gene. The TCR was taken from an adult with an advanced solid tumor such as melanoma, head and neck, liver or kidney cancer. The DNA for the CDR3 is TGTGCCAGCAGCATCACCCGTAAGCCGAACACTGAAGCTTTCTTT. It yields the protein CASSITRKPNTEAFF.